Listed below are T cell receptor beta chains from one sample, sequenced in a study of cytotoxic CD8 clonotypes in ibrutinib-treated CLL. Assay used: immunoSEQ multiplex PCR; TCRdb lists only in-frame clones, some missing. The table includes more than 150,000 clones, about two thirds detected once. The sample in question was PBMCs, obtained after 24 months of ibrutinib treatment. These receptors were taken from a human donor with chronic lymphocytic leukemia. Both conserved end residues are part of each CDR3. Each record gives: CDR3 length, J gene, D gene, V gene, clone size, CDR3 DNA, CDR3 protein. A D gene is named only where the DNA matches it firmly. Clone size appears in some rows only: once, few, many, or a class for an expanded clone.

cdr3_length: 15
j_call: TRBJ1-1
d_call: -
v_call: TRBV30
clone_size: few
cdr3_nt: TGTGCCTGGAGTGCCGAATCAGGGGTGATCACTGAAGCTTTCTTT
cdr3_aa: CAWSAESGVITEAFF

cdr3_length: 17
j_call: TRBJ2-7
d_call: TRBD2
v_call: TRBV4-3
clone_size: -
cdr3_nt: TGCGCCAGCAGCCATCGCCCGGGGGGTCTTGGCTCCTACGAGCAGTACTTC
cdr3_aa: CASSHRPGGLGSYEQYF

cdr3_length: 15
j_call: TRBJ1-3
d_call: -
v_call: TRBV6-1
clone_size: -
cdr3_nt: TGTGCCAGCAGTGAGTTGCCGGGCGCTGGAAACACCATATATTTT
cdr3_aa: CASSELPGAGNTIYF

cdr3_length: 14
j_call: TRBJ2-5
d_call: -
v_call: TRBV5-6
clone_size: -
cdr3_nt: TGTGCCAGCAGCCTTACGAGTATAACTGAGACCCAGTACTTC
cdr3_aa: CASSLTSITETQYF

cdr3_length: 17
j_call: TRBJ2-2
d_call: -
v_call: TRBV5-1
clone_size: -
cdr3_nt: TGCGCCAGCAGCTTGGAGGGCCTACGTTGGGACACCGGGGAGCTGTTTTTT
cdr3_aa: CASSLEGLRWDTGELFF

cdr3_length: 15
j_call: TRBJ2-1
d_call: TRBD2
v_call: TRBV5-1
clone_size: few
cdr3_nt: TGCGCCAGCAGCTTGAGCGCTAGCGGGAGTAATGAGCAGTTCTTC
cdr3_aa: CASSLSASGSNEQFF

cdr3_length: 15
j_call: TRBJ2-2
d_call: -
v_call: TRBV28
clone_size: -
cdr3_nt: TGTGCCAGCAGTTTTTCCGGGCACGGAGGCGGGGAGCTGTTTTTT
cdr3_aa: CASSFSGHGGGELFF

cdr3_length: 14
j_call: TRBJ2-7
d_call: TRBD2
v_call: TRBV25-1
clone_size: -
cdr3_nt: TGTGCCAGCAGTGATTGGCGGGAGGGCGTCGAGCAGTACTTC
cdr3_aa: CASSDWREGVEQYF

cdr3_length: 15
j_call: TRBJ2-1
d_call: -
v_call: TRBV9
clone_size: -
cdr3_nt: TGTGCCAGCAGCGTAGGGGCAGGGACATACAATGAGCAGTTCTTC
cdr3_aa: CASSVGAGTYNEQFF

cdr3_length: 11
j_call: TRBJ2-7
d_call: -
v_call: TRBV20-1
clone_size: -
cdr3_nt: TGCAGTGCTAGAGAAAACTACGAGCAGTACTTC
cdr3_aa: CSARENYEQYF

cdr3_length: 13
j_call: TRBJ2-5
d_call: -
v_call: TRBV4-3
clone_size: -
cdr3_nt: TGCGCCAGCAGCCAAGAGCTAGCAGAGACCCAGTACTTC
cdr3_aa: CASSQELAETQYF

cdr3_length: 14
j_call: TRBJ1-4
d_call: -
v_call: TRBV9
clone_size: once
cdr3_nt: TGTGCCAGCAGCGTTGGGCAGGGCAGCGAAAAACTGTTTTTT
cdr3_aa: CASSVGQGSEKLFF

cdr3_length: 11
j_call: TRBJ2-1
d_call: -
v_call: TRBV5-4
clone_size: -
cdr3_nt: TGTGCCAGCAGCTTGAACCTAGAGCAGTTCTTC
cdr3_aa: CASSLNLEQFF

cdr3_length: 13
j_call: TRBJ1-5
d_call: -
v_call: TRBV7-2
clone_size: -
cdr3_nt: TGTGCCAGCAGCACAGATCAGGGGCAGCCCCAGCATTTT
cdr3_aa: CASSTDQGQPQHF

cdr3_length: 13
j_call: TRBJ2-5
d_call: -
v_call: TRBV5-4
clone_size: -
cdr3_nt: TGTGCCAGCAGCAAAGCGGGCCAAGAGACCCAGTACTTC
cdr3_aa: CASSKAGQETQYF

cdr3_length: 12
j_call: TRBJ1-2
d_call: -
v_call: TRBV7-9
clone_size: -
cdr3_nt: TGTGCCAGCAGCTTAGGAGAGAGGGGCTACACCTTC
cdr3_aa: CASSLGERGYTF

cdr3_length: 16
j_call: TRBJ1-3
d_call: -
v_call: TRBV13
clone_size: -
cdr3_nt: TGTGCCAGCAGCTTAACCCGACAGGACTCTGGAAACACCATATATTTT
cdr3_aa: CASSLTRQDSGNTIYF

cdr3_length: 14
j_call: TRBJ1-5
d_call: -
v_call: TRBV30
clone_size: -
cdr3_nt: TGTGCCTGGACCCGCGCAGGGGGCAATCAGCCCCAGCATTTT
cdr3_aa: CAWTRAGGNQPQHF

cdr3_length: 15
j_call: TRBJ2-5
d_call: TRBD1
v_call: TRBV27
clone_size: few
cdr3_nt: TGTGCCAGCAGCCCTCAGAGGGGGCGCGGGGAGACCCAGTACTTC
cdr3_aa: CASSPQRGRGETQYF

cdr3_length: 15
j_call: TRBJ2-2
d_call: -
v_call: TRBV18
clone_size: -
cdr3_nt: TGTGCCAGCTCACCCCGAGGAACGAACACCGGGGAGCTGTTTTTT
cdr3_aa: CASSPRGTNTGELFF

cdr3_length: 11
j_call: TRBJ2-2
d_call: -
v_call: TRBV27
clone_size: few
cdr3_nt: TGTGCCAGCAGCGGGCCCGGGGAGCTGTTTTTT
cdr3_aa: CASSGPGELFF

cdr3_length: 11
j_call: TRBJ2-7
d_call: -
v_call: TRBV29-1
clone_size: once
cdr3_nt: TGCAGCGTTGAGGACTCATACGAGCAGTACTTC
cdr3_aa: CSVEDSYEQYF

cdr3_length: 14
j_call: TRBJ2-1
d_call: TRBD2
v_call: TRBV5-1
clone_size: -
cdr3_nt: TGCGCCAGCAGTAGCGGGAGCTCCTACAATGAGCAGTTCTTC
cdr3_aa: CASSSGSSYNEQFF

cdr3_length: 14
j_call: TRBJ2-6
d_call: -
v_call: TRBV7-2
clone_size: -
cdr3_nt: TGTGCCAGCAGTCAAATATCTGGGGCCAACGTCCTGACTTTC
cdr3_aa: CASSQISGANVLTF

cdr3_length: 12
j_call: TRBJ2-3
d_call: -
v_call: TRBV10-3
clone_size: -
cdr3_nt: TGTGCCATCAGTGTGGGGGAGGATACGCAGTATTTT
cdr3_aa: CAISVGEDTQYF

cdr3_length: 13
j_call: TRBJ2-2
d_call: -
v_call: TRBV6-5
clone_size: -
cdr3_nt: TGTGCCAGCAGATTTGAATACACCGGGGAGCTGTTTTTT
cdr3_aa: CASRFEYTGELFF

cdr3_length: 16
j_call: TRBJ2-1
d_call: TRBD2
v_call: TRBV5-6
clone_size: -
cdr3_nt: TGTGCCAGCAGCTGGGGGACTAGCGGGATACTCGATGAGCAGTTCTTC
cdr3_aa: CASSWGTSGILDEQFF

cdr3_length: 18
j_call: TRBJ1-5
d_call: TRBD1
v_call: TRBV19
clone_size: -
cdr3_nt: TGTGCCAGTAGTACCGGGACAGGAAATCCATATAGCAATCAGCCCCAGCATTTT
cdr3_aa: CASSTGTGNPYSNQPQHF

cdr3_length: 14
j_call: TRBJ1-2
d_call: TRBD1
v_call: TRBV25-1
clone_size: once
cdr3_nt: TGTGCCAGCAGTGTCCCGGGACAGGCGGGCGGCTACACCTTC
cdr3_aa: CASSVPGQAGGYTF

cdr3_length: 12
j_call: TRBJ1-4
d_call: -
v_call: TRBV7-6
clone_size: few
cdr3_nt: TGTGCCAGCAGCCCCCCCGGGGGAGAACTGTTTTTT
cdr3_aa: CASSPPGGELFF

cdr3_length: 14
j_call: TRBJ2-7
d_call: -
v_call: TRBV19
clone_size: -
cdr3_nt: TGTGCCGGGACCAGGACGTTGAAGAACTACGAGCAGTACTTC
cdr3_aa: CAGTRTLKNYEQYF

cdr3_length: 16
j_call: TRBJ1-1
d_call: -
v_call: TRBV4-1
clone_size: -
cdr3_nt: TGCGCCAGCAGCCAAGATAACCTGGGACTGGGCACTGAAGCTTTCTTT
cdr3_aa: CASSQDNLGLGTEAFF

cdr3_length: 14
j_call: TRBJ1-1
d_call: TRBD1
v_call: TRBV10-1
clone_size: once
cdr3_nt: TGCGCCAGCAAAGAGGACAGGGAGAACACTGAAGCTTTCTTT
cdr3_aa: CASKEDRENTEAFF

cdr3_length: 15
j_call: TRBJ1-5
d_call: TRBD1
v_call: TRBV2
clone_size: -
cdr3_nt: TGTGCCAGCAGTGAAGGGGGGGGGACAGTCGAGCCCCAGCATTTT
cdr3_aa: CASSEGGGTVEPQHF

cdr3_length: 15
j_call: TRBJ2-1
d_call: -
v_call: TRBV27
clone_size: -
cdr3_nt: TGTGCCAGCTGCCTCCGGGGAGAGTCCCTCAATGAGCAGTTCTTC
cdr3_aa: CASCLRGESLNEQFF

cdr3_length: 14
j_call: TRBJ1-1
d_call: TRBD1
v_call: TRBV27
clone_size: -
cdr3_nt: TGTGCCAGCAGTCGACAGGGGTGGAACACTGAAGCTTTCTTT
cdr3_aa: CASSRQGWNTEAFF

cdr3_length: 14
j_call: TRBJ1-1
d_call: -
v_call: TRBV5-1
clone_size: -
cdr3_nt: TGCGCCAGCAGCCGGCAGGGTGGAAACACTGAAGCTTTCTTT
cdr3_aa: CASSRQGGNTEAFF

cdr3_length: 17
j_call: TRBJ1-1
d_call: -
v_call: TRBV28
clone_size: -
cdr3_nt: TGTGCCAGCAGTTTATCCCCCTCGACGCCCATGAACACTGAAGCTTTCTTT
cdr3_aa: CASSLSPSTPMNTEAFF

cdr3_length: 14
j_call: TRBJ2-7
d_call: -
v_call: TRBV7-2
clone_size: -
cdr3_nt: TGTGCCAGCAGCTCAGCAGGTGCTACCTACGAGCAGTACTTC
cdr3_aa: CASSSAGATYEQYF

cdr3_length: 14
j_call: TRBJ2-5
d_call: -
v_call: TRBV7-2
clone_size: -
cdr3_nt: TGTGCCAGCAGCTTAAGTGTGGGTGGCGAGACCCAGTACTTC
cdr3_aa: CASSLSVGGETQYF

cdr3_length: 17
j_call: TRBJ2-1
d_call: TRBD2
v_call: TRBV7-8
clone_size: -
cdr3_nt: TGTGCCAGCAGCTCCCGCGTCGGCGGGAGAACCTACAATGAGCAGTTCTTC
cdr3_aa: CASSSRVGGRTYNEQFF

cdr3_length: 12
j_call: TRBJ1-1
d_call: -
v_call: TRBV19
clone_size: -
cdr3_nt: TGTGCCAGTATAAGGGAGAACACTGAAGCTTTCTTT
cdr3_aa: CASIRENTEAFF

cdr3_length: 16
j_call: TRBJ1-2
d_call: TRBD1
v_call: TRBV5-3
clone_size: -
cdr3_nt: TGTGCCAGAAGCTACCCGGACAGGGATGGTTATGATGGCTACACCTTC
cdr3_aa: CARSYPDRDGYDGYTF

cdr3_length: 13
j_call: TRBJ2-3
d_call: -
v_call: TRBV2
clone_size: few
cdr3_nt: TGTGCCGTACCGGGACTCCTCCGGGATACGCAGTATTTT
cdr3_aa: CAVPGLLRDTQYF

cdr3_length: 17
j_call: TRBJ2-3
d_call: TRBD2
v_call: TRBV2
clone_size: -
cdr3_nt: TGTGCCAGCACCATTCACTCTTCTAGCGGGAAGGAAGATACGCAGTATTTT
cdr3_aa: CASTIHSSSGKEDTQYF

cdr3_length: 15
j_call: TRBJ2-1
d_call: TRBD2
v_call: TRBV5-1
clone_size: -
cdr3_nt: TGCGCCAGCAGCTCAGCGGGAGAAGGCGGCAATGAGCAGTTCTTC
cdr3_aa: CASSSAGEGGNEQFF

cdr3_length: 14
j_call: TRBJ2-3
d_call: TRBD2
v_call: TRBV9
clone_size: few
cdr3_nt: TGTGCCAGCAGCGTAGAGACTAGCGGGTCCAGGCAGTATTTT
cdr3_aa: CASSVETSGSRQYF

cdr3_length: 13
j_call: TRBJ2-7
d_call: TRBD1
v_call: TRBV28
clone_size: once
cdr3_nt: TGTGCCAGCATCCCCGGACAGGGCTACGAGCAGTACTTC
cdr3_aa: CASIPGQGYEQYF

cdr3_length: 11
j_call: TRBJ2-1
d_call: -
v_call: TRBV6-5
clone_size: -
cdr3_nt: TGTGCCAGCAGTTATGGGAATCTACAGTTCTTC
cdr3_aa: CASSYGNLQFF

cdr3_length: 14
j_call: TRBJ1-1
d_call: -
v_call: TRBV18
clone_size: -
cdr3_nt: TGTGCCAGCTCACCCCTGGTGAAGAACACTGAAGCTTTCTTT
cdr3_aa: CASSPLVKNTEAFF

cdr3_length: 15
j_call: TRBJ2-7
d_call: TRBD1
v_call: TRBV27
clone_size: few
cdr3_nt: TGTGCCAGCAGTTACGGGACAGAGGTCACCTACGAGCAGTACTTC
cdr3_aa: CASSYGTEVTYEQYF

cdr3_length: 15
j_call: TRBJ1-1
d_call: -
v_call: TRBV7-2
clone_size: -
cdr3_nt: TGTGCCAGCACCCCTCAATCAGGGATCAACACTGAAGCTTTCTTT
cdr3_aa: CASTPQSGINTEAFF

cdr3_length: 15
j_call: TRBJ2-2
d_call: -
v_call: TRBV5-1
clone_size: few
cdr3_nt: TGCGCCAGCAGCTTGGGTCGGGAGAACACCGGGGAGCTGTTTTTT
cdr3_aa: CASSLGRENTGELFF

cdr3_length: 13
j_call: TRBJ2-1
d_call: -
v_call: TRBV7-2
clone_size: -
cdr3_nt: TGTGCCAGCAGCTCTCTAAATGACAATGAGCAGTTCTTC
cdr3_aa: CASSSLNDNEQFF

cdr3_length: 14
j_call: TRBJ2-3
d_call: TRBD1
v_call: TRBV7-2
clone_size: few
cdr3_nt: TGTGCCAGCAGCCCAGGACAGGGCCCAGATACGCAGTATTTT
cdr3_aa: CASSPGQGPDTQYF